This T cell receptor beta chain came from a study of cytomegalovirus exposure and HLA in healthy donors. The assay was immunoSEQ multiplex PCR, and TCRdb's table has in-frame clones only and misses some. The data contain more than 140,000 clones, 85% to 90% of them singletons. This clone was seen only once. What it recognizes is unknown. Study results and limitations: The study flagged approximately 180 TCR beta chains as cytomegalovirus-associated.

The sequenced material came from PBMCs. The receptor comes from a woman between 18 and 29 years old in good health and CMV-seropositive.

CDR3 in DNA: TGTGCCAGCAGCCAAGTTAGGCTAGCGGGAGGGGGTTCCTACAATGAGCAGTTCTTC. This translates into CASSQVRLAGGGSYNEQFF. V usage is TRBV4-2 and J usage is TRBJ2-1; 12 bases fit TRBD2. Germline V gives CDR1 LGHNA, CDR2 YNFKEQ. With V trimmed by 1 base and J by 1 base, 8 bases remained unmatched. This CDR3 region has 19 residues.